One T cell receptor beta chain is described in this entry. This clone was counted a few times. Its target antigen remains unknown. Nothing much larger sits one base from this clone, and base qualities are not available. These data originate in a study of OX40 agonist ivuxolimab in advanced cancers. Regarding the study in general: Ivuxolimab was an agonistic, fully human IgG2 monoclonal antibody directed against OX40 (CD134), a costimulatory receptor. Intravenous ivuxolimab was administered to patients every 2 weeks at six dose levels: 0.01, 0.1, 0.3, 1.5, 3 and 10 mg/kg. Among the roughly 50 dose-escalation patients, some 19 had hepatocellular carcinoma, 15 melanoma, 9 renal cell carcinoma and 9 head and neck cancer. The dose-escalation cohort was around 83% male with a mean age of roughly 62 years, ranging from about 20 to 85. Patients were allowed to have had prior anti-PD-1, anti-PD-L1 or anti-CTLA-4 therapy, and roughly two fifths of the dose-escalation patients had been treated with checkpoint inhibitors. Three dose-escalation patients achieved partial responses, one with hepatocellular carcinoma and two with cutaneous melanoma. Peripheral TCRbeta sequencing aimed to test whether ivuxolimab altered TCR sequence diversity and caused clonal T-cell expansion. The paper covers the monotherapy dose-escalation part of the phase I ivuxolimab trial, which included N of about 51 patients.

V drops 2 bases and J drops 8 bases, leaving 12 bases in between. Inclusive of the bounding cysteine and phenylalanine, the CDR3 is 13 residues long. The CDR3 DNA has 39 bases and is translated from base 1. Based on the germline V gene, the CDR1 and CDR2 sequences are MDHEN and SYDVKM. The trial excluded patients who had a history of autoimmune disease or were on systemic immunosuppression. Peripheral blood for TCR sequencing was collected from all dose cohorts at baseline, on cycle 4 day 1, and on cycle 7 day 1. The samples were drawn from a first-in-human, open-label, multicenter phase I dose-escalation trial of ivuxolimab. Adults with locally advanced or metastatic melanoma, renal cell, hepatocellular, or head and neck squamous cell carcinoma were enrolled in the trial. Before TCR sequencing, CD4+ T cells and CD8+ T cells were sorted from peripheral blood as separate populations. Genomic DNA was extracted from sorted cells for sequencing of the TCRbeta CDR3 region. The immunoSEQ Assay was used to sequence the TCRbeta CDR3 regions. TCRdb took this table from immuneACCESS and kept in-frame rearrangements with V and J called. Such tables lack part of the clones; where checked against another copy, unresolved V genes explain under half of the gap, and the rest is unexplained. The sample profile shows over 100,000 clones; 90% of them were found once. In total, the top ten clones hold less than 1.1% of the sample.

The full study reports these points: Low levels of normalized T-cell clonal expansion were also shown by some nonresponding patients. The antigen specificity of the peripheral T cells that underwent clonal expansion was not determined. At doses of 0.1 to 3.0 mg/kg, clonal expansion of both CD4+ and CD8+ blood T cells was observed from baseline to week 6. After ivuxolimab, more expanded clones were found on average in CD8+ T cells than in CD4+ T cells. In the 0.1-3.0 mg/kg groups, partial responders were among the patients with the lowest normalized peripheral clonal expansion, particularly in CD8+ T cells.

The sequence was obtained from an adult with an advanced solid tumor such as melanoma, head and neck, liver or kidney cancer. The rearrangement combines TRBV28 with TRBJ1-2; TRBD1 is a weak D gene call, 6 bases matching. The sequenced sample was CD4+ or CD8+ T cells sorted from blood, obtained in a trial of the OX40 agonist ivuxolimab. CDR3 protein: CASSLVPGAGYTF. The DNA sequence is TGTGCCAGCAGTTTAGTTCCAGGGGCCGGCTACACCTTC.